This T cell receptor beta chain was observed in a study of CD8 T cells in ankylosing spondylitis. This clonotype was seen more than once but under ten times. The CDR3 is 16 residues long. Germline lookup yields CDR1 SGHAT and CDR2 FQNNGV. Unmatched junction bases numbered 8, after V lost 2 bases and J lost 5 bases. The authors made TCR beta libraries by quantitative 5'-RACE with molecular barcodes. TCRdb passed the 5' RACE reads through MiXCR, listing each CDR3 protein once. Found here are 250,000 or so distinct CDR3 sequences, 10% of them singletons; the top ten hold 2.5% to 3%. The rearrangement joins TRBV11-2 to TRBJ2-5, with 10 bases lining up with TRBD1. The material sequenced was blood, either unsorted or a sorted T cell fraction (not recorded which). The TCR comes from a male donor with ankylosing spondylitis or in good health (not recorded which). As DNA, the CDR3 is TGTGCCAGCAGCTTAAATCCGACAGGGGGCCAGGAGACCCAGTACTTC. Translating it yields CASSLNPTGGQETQYF. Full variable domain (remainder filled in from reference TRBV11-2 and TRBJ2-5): EAGVAQSPRYKIIEKRQSVAFWCNPISGHATLYWYQQILGQGPKLLIQFQNNGVVDDSQLPKDRFSAERLKGVDSTLKIQPAKLEDSAVYLCASSLNPTGGQETQYFGPGTRLLVL.